The 7 T cell receptor beta chains in this list originate from one sample, sequenced in a study of T cell responses to AZD1222 COVID-19 vaccine. The table came from immunoSEQ multiplex PCR; TCRdb's copy has only in-frame clones and leaves some out. The sample yields some 120,000 clones, approximately 85% seen once. Sequencing used peripheral blood, obtained 28 days after the second AZD1222 dose. These TCRs come from an adult who received the AZD1222 COVID-19 vaccine.

This clone was observed once. The J gene is TRBJ1-2, the V gene TRBV29-1; D might be TRBD1 (5 bases). Germline values: CDR1 SQVTM, CDR2 ANQGSEA. V lost 2 bases and J 12 bases, leaving 10 bases between the germline ends. This CDR3 region has 10 residues. The CDR3 DNA is TGCAGCGTTGAAAAAGGGGTCCACACCTTC. This sequence encodes CSVEKGVHTF.

The rearrangement links TRBV5-1 to TRBJ1-1; TRBD1 aligns across 7 bases. Looked up from germline, CDR1 is SGHRS and CDR2 is YFSETQ. CDR3 length: 17 amino acids. With V trimmed by 0 bases and J by 3 bases, 11 bases remained unmatched. The CDR3 is CASSLGPQVGGYTEAFF. Here the CDR3 DNA reads TGCGCCAGCAGCTTGGGCCCCCAGGTAGGGGGCTACACTGAAGCTTTCTTT.

This sequence joins TRBV7-9 and TRBJ2-1; TRBD1 is a possible D gene (6 bases). Germline lookup yields CDR1 SEHNR and CDR2 FQNEAQ (reference sequence). With 5 bases removed from V and 0 bases from J, the gap between germline ends came to 17 bases. There are 17 residues in the CDR3. Here the CDR3 reads CASSLQGRVSSYNEQFF. The CDR3 coding sequence is TGTGCCAGCAGCCTACAGGGTCGGGTGTCCTCCTACAATGAGCAGTTCTTC.

This chain connects TRBV6-5 to TRBJ1-2, with D possibly TRBD1 on 5 matching bases. The germline V and J ends were trimmed by 2 bases and 3 bases, with 10 bases remaining between them. Germline CDR1 and CDR2: MNHEY and SVGAGI. The CDR3 loop spans 14 amino acids. Here the CDR3 DNA reads TGTGCCAGCAGTTACCGGGGCACCGACTATGGCTACACCTTC. Translating gives CASSYRGTDYGYTF.

The CDR3 loop reads CASSGGSPSPTYEQYF. The CDR3 DNA reads as TGCGCCAGCAGCGGCGGCAGCCCGAGCCCCACCTACGAGCAGTACTTC. This chain uses TRBV5-1 with TRBJ2-7; D not resolved. The CDR3 extends over 16 amino acids. Germline V gene lookup returns CDR1 SGHRS and CDR2 YFSETQ. The V and J ends lost 4 bases and 2 bases respectively, with 19 bases between them.

This clone has just one count. The gene calls are TRBV7-3 and TRBJ2-3; the D gene is possibly TRBD2 (5 bases). This CDR3 has 14 residues. Trimming stripped 5 bases from V and 2 bases from J, with 11 bases between. Per the germline V gene, CDR1 is SGHTA and CDR2 is FQGTGA. This CDR3 reads CASSTKRDTDTQYF. Written as DNA, the CDR3 is TGTGCCAGCAGCACAAAACGGGACACAGATACGCAGTATTTT. Combining the CDR3 with reference TRBV7-3 and TRBJ2-3 gives the whole variable domain GAGVSQTPSNKVTEKGKYVELRCDPISGHTALYWYRQSLGQGPEFLIYFQGTGAADDSGLPNDRFFAVRPEGSVSTLKIQRTERGDSAVYLCASSTKRDTDTQYFGPGTRLTVL.

The chain combines TRBV2 with TRBJ1-1, with a weak D call TRBD1 (5 bases). This CDR3 is 13 amino acids long. CDR1 and CDR2 from the germline V gene are SNHLY and FYNNEI. The ends were cut back, 4 bases at V and 2 bases at J, with 8 bases in the middle. The CDR3 sequence: CASSGDRNTEAFF. As DNA, the CDR3 is TGTGCCAGCAGTGGAGACAGAAACACTGAAGCTTTCTTT.